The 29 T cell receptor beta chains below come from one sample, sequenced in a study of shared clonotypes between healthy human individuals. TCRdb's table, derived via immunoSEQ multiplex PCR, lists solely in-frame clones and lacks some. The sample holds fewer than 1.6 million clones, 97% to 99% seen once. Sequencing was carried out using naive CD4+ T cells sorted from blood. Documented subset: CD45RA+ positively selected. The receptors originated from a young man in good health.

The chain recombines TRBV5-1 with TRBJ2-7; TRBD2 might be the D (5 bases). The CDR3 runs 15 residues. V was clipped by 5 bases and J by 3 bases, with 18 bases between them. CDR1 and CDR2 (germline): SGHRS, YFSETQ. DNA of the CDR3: TGCGCCAGCAGTCGAGGCGGGCGCTTTGACTACGAGCAGTACTTC. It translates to CASSRGGRFDYEQYF.

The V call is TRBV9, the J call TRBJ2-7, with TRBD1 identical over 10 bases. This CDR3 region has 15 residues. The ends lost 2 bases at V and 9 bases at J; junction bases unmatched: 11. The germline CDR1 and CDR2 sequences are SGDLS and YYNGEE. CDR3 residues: CASSVGQGVREGQYF. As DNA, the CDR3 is TGTGCCAGCAGCGTTGGACAGGGGGTCCGCGAGGGGCAGTACTTC. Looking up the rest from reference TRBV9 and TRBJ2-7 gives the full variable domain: DSGVTQTPKHLITATGQRVTLRCSPRSGDLSVYWYQQSLDQGLQFLIQYYNGEERAKGNILERFSAQQFPDLHSELNLSSLELGDSALYFCASSVGQGVREGQYFGPGTRLTVT.

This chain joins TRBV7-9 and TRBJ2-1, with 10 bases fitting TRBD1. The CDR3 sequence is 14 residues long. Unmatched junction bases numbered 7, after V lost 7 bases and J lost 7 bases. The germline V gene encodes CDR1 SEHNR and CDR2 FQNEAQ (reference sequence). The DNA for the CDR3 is TGTGCCAGCATGCAAGACAGGGGGCTGAATGAGCAGTTCTTC. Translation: CASMQDRGLNEQFF.

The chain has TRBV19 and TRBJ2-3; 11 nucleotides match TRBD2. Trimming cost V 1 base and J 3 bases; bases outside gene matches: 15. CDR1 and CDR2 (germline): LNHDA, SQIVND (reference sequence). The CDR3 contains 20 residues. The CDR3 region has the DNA TGTGCCAGTAGTATAGTCCGGAGGGGGGAGACTAGCGGGAAGACAGATACGCAGTATTTT. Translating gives CASSIVRRGETSGKTDTQYF.

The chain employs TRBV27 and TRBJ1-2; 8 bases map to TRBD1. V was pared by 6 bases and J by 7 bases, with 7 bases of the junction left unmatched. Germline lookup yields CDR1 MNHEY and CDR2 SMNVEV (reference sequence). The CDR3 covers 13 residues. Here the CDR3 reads CASSPDRVVGYTF. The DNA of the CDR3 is TGTGCCAGCAGCCCGGACAGGGTGGTTGGCTACACCTTC.

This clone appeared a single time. Written as DNA, the CDR3 is TGTGCCACCTCCTCGTCCGGGCGAGGTCAGCCCCAGCATTTT. Translated: CATSSSGRGQPQHF. The chain recombines TRBV6-5 with TRBJ1-5; no reliable D call. Trimming shortened V by 10 bases and J by 6 bases, and 19 bases separated the two germline ends. Germline V gene data show CDR1 as MNHEY and CDR2 as SVGAGI. CDR3 size: 14 residues.

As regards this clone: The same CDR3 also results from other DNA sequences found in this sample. In DNA form, the CDR3 reads TGTGCCAGCAAGCCCCGGAGAAGCTCCTACGAGCAGTACTTC. This translates into CASKPRRSSYEQYF. This chain connects TRBV5-8 to TRBJ2-7; D remains ambiguous. V gave up 6 bases and J gave up 0 bases, with 13 bases separating them. This CDR3 is 14 amino acids long. Looked up from germline, CDR1 is SGHTS and CDR2 is YDEGEE.

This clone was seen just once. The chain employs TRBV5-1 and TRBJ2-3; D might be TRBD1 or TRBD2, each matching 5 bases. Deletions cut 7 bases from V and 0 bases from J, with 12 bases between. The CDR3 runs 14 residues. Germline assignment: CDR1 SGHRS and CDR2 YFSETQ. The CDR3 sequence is CASAGTPSTDTQYF. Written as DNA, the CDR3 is TGCGCCAGCGCCGGGACCCCTAGCACAGATACGCAGTATTTT.

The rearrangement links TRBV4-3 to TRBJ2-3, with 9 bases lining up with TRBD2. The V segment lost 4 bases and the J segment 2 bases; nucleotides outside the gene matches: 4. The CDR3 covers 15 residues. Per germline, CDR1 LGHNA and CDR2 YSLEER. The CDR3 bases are TGCGCCAGCAGCCGTCTAGCGGGGACCACAGATACGCAGTATTTT. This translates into CASSRLAGTTDTQYF.

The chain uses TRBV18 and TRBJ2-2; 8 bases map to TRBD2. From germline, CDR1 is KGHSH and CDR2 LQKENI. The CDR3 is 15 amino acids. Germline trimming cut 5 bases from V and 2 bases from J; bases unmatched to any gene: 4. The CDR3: CASSETSVNTGELFF. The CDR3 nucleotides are TGTGCCAGCTCAGAGACTAGCGTTAACACCGGGGAGCTGTTTTTT.

Here the CDR3 reads CASSSDPTSREQYF. In DNA form, the CDR3 reads TGCGCCAGCAGCTCAGACCCGACTAGCCGCGAGCAGTACTTC. The chain links TRBV5-1 to TRBJ2-7; 7 bases are shared with TRBD2. Germline CDR1 SGHRS, CDR2 YFSETQ. The junction had 9 bases not matched to a gene; V was cut back by 3 bases and J by 6 bases. The CDR3 sequence is 14 residues long. The whole variable domain, remainder taken from reference TRBV5-1 and TRBJ2-7, is KAGVTQTPRYLIKTRGQQVTLSCSPISGHRSVSWYQQTPGQGLQFLFEYFSETQRNKGNFPGRFSGRQFSNSRSEMNVSTLELGDSALYLCASSSDPTSREQYFGPGTRLTVT.

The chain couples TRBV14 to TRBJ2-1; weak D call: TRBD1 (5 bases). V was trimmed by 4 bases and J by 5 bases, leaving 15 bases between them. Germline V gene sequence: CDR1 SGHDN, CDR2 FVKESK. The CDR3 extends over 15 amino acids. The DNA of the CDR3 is TGTGCCAGCAGCCTTATAATCTCCAGGGACAATGAGCAGTTCTTC. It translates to CASSLIISRDNEQFF.

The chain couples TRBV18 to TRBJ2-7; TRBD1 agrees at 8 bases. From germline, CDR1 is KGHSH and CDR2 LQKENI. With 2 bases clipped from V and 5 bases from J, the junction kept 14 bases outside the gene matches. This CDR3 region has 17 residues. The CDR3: CASSPRGPGGLTDEQYF. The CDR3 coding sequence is TGTGCCAGCTCACCAAGGGGGCCAGGGGGCCTCACCGACGAGCAGTACTTC. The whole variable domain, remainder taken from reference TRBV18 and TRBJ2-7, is NAGVMQNPRHLVRRRGQEARLRCSPMKGHSHVYWYRQLPEEGLKFMVYLQKENIIDESGMPKERFSAEFPKEGPSILRIQQVVRGDSAAYFCASSPRGPGGLTDEQYFGPGTRLTVT.

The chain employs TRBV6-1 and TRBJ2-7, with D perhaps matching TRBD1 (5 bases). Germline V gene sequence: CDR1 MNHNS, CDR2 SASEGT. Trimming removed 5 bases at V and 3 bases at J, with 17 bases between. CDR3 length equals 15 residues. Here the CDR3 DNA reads TGTGCCAGCAGTACGTACAGGCTTAATATCTACGAGCAGTACTTC. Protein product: CASSTYRLNIYEQYF.

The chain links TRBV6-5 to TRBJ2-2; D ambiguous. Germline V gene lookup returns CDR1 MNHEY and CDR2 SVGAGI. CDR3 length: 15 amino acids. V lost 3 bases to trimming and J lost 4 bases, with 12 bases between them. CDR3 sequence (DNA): TGTGCCAGCAGTTATTCTACCCCAGTCACCGGGGAGCTGTTTTTT. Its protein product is CASSYSTPVTGELFF.

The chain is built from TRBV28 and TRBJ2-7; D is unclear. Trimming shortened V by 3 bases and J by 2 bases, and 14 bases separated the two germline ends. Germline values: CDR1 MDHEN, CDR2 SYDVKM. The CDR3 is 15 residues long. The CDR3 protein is CASSLERAPTYEQYF. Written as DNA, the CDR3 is TGTGCCAGCAGTTTGGAGAGAGCCCCTACCTACGAGCAGTACTTC. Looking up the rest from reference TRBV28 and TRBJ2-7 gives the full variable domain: DVKVTQSSRYLVKRTGEKVFLECVQDMDHENMFWYRQDPGLGLRLIYFSYDVKMKEKGDIPEGYSVSREKKERFSLILESASTNQTSMYLCASSLERAPTYEQYFGPGTRLTVT.

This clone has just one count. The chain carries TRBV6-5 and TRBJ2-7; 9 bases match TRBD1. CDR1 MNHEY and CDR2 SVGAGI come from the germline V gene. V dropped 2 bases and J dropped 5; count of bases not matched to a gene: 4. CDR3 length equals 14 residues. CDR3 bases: TGTGCCAGCAGTTACGGACAGGGGCGGGACGAGCAGTACTTC. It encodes CASSYGQGRDEQYF.

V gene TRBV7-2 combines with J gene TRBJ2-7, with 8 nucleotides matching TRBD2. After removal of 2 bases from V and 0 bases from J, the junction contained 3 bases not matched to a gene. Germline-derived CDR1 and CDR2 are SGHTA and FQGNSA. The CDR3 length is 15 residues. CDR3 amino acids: CASSLTREASYEQYF. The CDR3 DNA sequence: TGTGCCAGCAGCTTAACGCGGGAGGCCTCCTACGAGCAGTACTTC.

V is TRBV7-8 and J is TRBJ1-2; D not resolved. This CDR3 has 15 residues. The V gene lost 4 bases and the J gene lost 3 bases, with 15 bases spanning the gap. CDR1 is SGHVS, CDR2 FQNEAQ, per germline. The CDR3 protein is CASSSTGWPDYGYTF. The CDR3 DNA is TGTGCCAGCAGCTCCACCGGGTGGCCGGACTATGGCTACACCTTC.

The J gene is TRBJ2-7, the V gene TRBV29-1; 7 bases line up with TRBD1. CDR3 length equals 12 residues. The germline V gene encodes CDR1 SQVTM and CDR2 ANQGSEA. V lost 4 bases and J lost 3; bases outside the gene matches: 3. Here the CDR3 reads CSVGQGHYEQYF. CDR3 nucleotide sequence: TGCAGCGTTGGACAGGGCCACTACGAGCAGTACTTC.

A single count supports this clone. The CDR3 loop is CASSSGQGQPTDTQYF. Written as DNA, the CDR3 is TGTGCCAGCAGCTCAGGACAGGGGCAACCCACAGATACGCAGTATTTT. J is TRBJ2-3 and V is TRBV5-4; 9 nucleotides align to TRBD1. The CDR3 sequence is 16 residues long. Germline-derived CDR1 and CDR2 are SGHNT and YYREEE (reference sequence). J gave up 2 bases and V 3 bases, and 7 bases lay outside the gene matches.

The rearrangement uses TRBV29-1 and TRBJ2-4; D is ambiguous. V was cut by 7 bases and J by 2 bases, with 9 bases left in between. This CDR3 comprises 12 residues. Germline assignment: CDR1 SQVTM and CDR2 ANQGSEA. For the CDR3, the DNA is TGCAGCGCCGGGTTGTCCAAAAACATTCAGTACTTC. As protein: CSAGLSKNIQYF.

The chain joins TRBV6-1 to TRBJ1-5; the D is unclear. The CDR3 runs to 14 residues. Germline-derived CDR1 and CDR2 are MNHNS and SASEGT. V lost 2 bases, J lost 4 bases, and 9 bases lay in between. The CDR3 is CASSESPGNQPQHF. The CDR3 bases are TGTGCCAGCAGTGAATCGCCCGGGAATCAGCCCCAGCATTTT.

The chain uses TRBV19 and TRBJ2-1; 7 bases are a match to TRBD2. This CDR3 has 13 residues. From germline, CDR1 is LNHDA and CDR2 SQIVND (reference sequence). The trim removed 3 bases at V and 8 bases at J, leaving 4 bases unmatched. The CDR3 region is CASSMLAVDEQFF. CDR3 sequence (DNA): TGTGCCAGTAGTATGCTAGCGGTTGATGAGCAGTTCTTC.

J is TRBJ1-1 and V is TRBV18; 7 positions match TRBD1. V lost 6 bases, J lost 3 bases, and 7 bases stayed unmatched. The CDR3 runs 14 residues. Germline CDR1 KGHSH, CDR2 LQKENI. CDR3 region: CASSRGTADTEAFF. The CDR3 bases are TGTGCCAGCTCCCGCGGGACAGCAGACACTGAAGCTTTCTTT.

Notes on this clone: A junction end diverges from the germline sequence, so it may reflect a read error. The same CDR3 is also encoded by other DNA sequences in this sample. CDR3 DNA: TGTAGCGTTGAAACTGGGCCCAATGAGCAGTTCTTC. It translates to CSVETGPNEQFF. The chain employs TRBV29-1 and TRBJ2-1; D possibly corresponds to TRBD2 (5 bases). The CDR3 has 12 amino acids. CDR1 and CDR2 (germline): SQVTM, ANQGSEA.

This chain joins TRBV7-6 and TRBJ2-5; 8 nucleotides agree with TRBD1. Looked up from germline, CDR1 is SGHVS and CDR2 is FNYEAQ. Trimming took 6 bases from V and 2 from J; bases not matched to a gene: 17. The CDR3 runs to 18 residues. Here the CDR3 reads CASSHHPPDRVGQETQYF. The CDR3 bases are TGTGCCAGCAGTCACCATCCCCCGGACAGGGTCGGGCAAGAGACCCAGTACTTC.

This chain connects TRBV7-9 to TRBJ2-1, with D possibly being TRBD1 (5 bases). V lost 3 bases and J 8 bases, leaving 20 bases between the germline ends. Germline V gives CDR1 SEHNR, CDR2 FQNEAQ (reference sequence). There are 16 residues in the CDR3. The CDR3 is CASSFGWKGMGHEQFF. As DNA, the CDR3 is TGTGCCAGCAGCTTTGGATGGAAGGGAATGGGGCATGAGCAGTTCTTC.

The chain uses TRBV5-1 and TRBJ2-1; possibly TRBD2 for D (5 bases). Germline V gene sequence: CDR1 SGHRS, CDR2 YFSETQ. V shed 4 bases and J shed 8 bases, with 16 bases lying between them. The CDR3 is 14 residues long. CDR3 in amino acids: CASSQLRAGDEQFF. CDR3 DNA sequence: TGCGCCAGCAGCCAATTACGGGCGGGCGATGAGCAGTTCTTC.